The clone carrying this T cell receptor (beta chain) appeared a single time. Its antigen remains unknown. Generated by immunoSEQ multiplex PCR, the TCRdb table keeps only in-frame clones and is missing some. In the table there are some 130,000 clones, roughly nine tenths of which are singletons. This entry belongs to a study of T cell responses to AZD1222 COVID-19 vaccine. Study details: Pooling covered second doses at about 4 or about 12 weeks.

Study observations and caveats: Sampled repertoires all dated from after the peak T cell response. Among AZD1222 vaccinees, only 6 or 7 were seropositive at baseline.

From germline, CDR1 is SGHNT and CDR2 YYREEE (reference sequence). The CDR3 totals 16 residues. The germline V and J ends were trimmed by 7 bases and 6 bases, with 23 bases remaining between them. The sequences come from peripheral blood, collected on day 0 of AZD1222 vaccination. This TCR derives from an adult in good health. The chain links TRBV5-4 to TRBJ2-1, with D possibly being TRBD2 (6 bases). In DNA form, the CDR3 reads TGTGCCAGCGGCATAAATCGGGAGAAGGGAGGCAATGAGCAGTTCTTC. Protein sequence: CASGINREKGGNEQFF.